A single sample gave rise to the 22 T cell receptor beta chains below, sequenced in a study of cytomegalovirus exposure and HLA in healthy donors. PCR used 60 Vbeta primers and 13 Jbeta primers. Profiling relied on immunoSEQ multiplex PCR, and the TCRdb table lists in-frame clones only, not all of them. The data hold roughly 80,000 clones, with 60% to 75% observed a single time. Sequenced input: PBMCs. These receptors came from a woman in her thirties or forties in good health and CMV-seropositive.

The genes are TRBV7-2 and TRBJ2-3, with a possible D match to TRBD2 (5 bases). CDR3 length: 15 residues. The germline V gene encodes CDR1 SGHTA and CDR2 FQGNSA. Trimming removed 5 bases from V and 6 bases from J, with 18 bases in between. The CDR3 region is CASSGSGSRKDTQYF. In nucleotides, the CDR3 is TGTGCCAGCAGCGGGTCTGGGAGTAGGAAGGATACGCAGTATTTT.

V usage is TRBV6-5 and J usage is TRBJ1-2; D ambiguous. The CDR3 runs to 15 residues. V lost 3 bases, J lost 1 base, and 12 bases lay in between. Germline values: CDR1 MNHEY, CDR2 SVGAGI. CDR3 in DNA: TGTGCCAGCAGTTATGCTGCGAACTTTAACTATGGCTACACCTTC. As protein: CASSYAANFNYGYTF.

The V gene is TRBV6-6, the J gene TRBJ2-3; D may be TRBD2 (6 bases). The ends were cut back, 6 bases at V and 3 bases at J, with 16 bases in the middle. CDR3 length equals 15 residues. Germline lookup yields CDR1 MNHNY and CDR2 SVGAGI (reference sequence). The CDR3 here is CASSSPGGGTDTQYF. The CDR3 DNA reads TGTGCCAGCAGCTCCCCCGGGGGAGGAACAGATACGCAGTATTTT.

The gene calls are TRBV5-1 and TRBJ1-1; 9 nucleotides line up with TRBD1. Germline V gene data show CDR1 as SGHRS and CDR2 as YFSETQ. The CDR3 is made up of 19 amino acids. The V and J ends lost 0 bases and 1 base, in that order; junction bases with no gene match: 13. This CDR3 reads CASSLVVGGTGSPNTEAFF. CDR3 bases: TGCGCCAGCAGCTTGGTCGTAGGGGGGACAGGGTCCCCGAACACTGAAGCTTTCTTT.

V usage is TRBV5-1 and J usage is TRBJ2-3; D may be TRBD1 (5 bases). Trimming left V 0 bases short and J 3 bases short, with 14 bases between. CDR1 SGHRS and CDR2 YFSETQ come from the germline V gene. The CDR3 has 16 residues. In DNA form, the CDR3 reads TGCGCCAGCAGCTTGGGTGGAACTGCAGGGACAGATACGCAGTATTTT. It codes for CASSLGGTAGTDTQYF.

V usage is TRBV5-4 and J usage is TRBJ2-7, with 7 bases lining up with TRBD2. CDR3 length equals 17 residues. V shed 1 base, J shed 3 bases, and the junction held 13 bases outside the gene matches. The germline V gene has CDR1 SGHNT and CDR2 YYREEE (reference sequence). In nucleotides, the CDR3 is TGTGCCAGCAGCTTGAGGATTTTTGCTAGCGGAAGCTACGAGCAGTACTTC. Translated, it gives CASSLRIFASGSYEQYF. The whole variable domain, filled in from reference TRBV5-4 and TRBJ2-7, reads ETGVTQSPTHLIKTRGQQVTLRCSSQSGHNTVSWYQQALGQGPQFIFQYYREEENGRGNFPPRFSGLQFPNYSSELNVNALELDDSALYLCASSLRIFASGSYEQYFGPGTRLTVT.

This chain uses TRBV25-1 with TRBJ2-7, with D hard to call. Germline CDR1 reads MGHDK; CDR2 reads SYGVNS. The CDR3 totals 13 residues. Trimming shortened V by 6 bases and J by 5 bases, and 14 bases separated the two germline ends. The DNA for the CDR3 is TGTGCCAGCAGACTGCCGGGTTCCCACGAGCAGTACTTC. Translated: CASRLPGSHEQYF.

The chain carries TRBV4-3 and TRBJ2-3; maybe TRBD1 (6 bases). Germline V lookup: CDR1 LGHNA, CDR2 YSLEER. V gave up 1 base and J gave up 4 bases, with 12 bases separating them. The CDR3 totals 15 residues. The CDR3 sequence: CASSQGGRGADTQYF. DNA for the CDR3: TGCGCCAGCAGCCAAGGAGGCAGGGGAGCAGATACGCAGTATTTT.

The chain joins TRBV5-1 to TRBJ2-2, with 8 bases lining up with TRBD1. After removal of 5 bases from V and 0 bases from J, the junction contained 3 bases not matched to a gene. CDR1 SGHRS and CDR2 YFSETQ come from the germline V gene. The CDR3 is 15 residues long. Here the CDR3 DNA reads TGCGCCAGCAGAGCAGGGGGCGCGAACACCGGGGAGCTGTTTTTT. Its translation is CASRAGGANTGELFF.

The CDR3: CASTPRVMETQYF. The CDR3, as DNA: TGTGCCAGCACCCCTCGGGTTATGGAGACCCAGTACTTC. The chain uses TRBV11-2 and TRBJ2-5; D remains ambiguous. V lost 7 bases, J lost 5 bases, and 14 bases lay in between. The CDR3 loop spans 13 amino acids. Germline loops: CDR1 SGHAT, CDR2 FQNNGV.

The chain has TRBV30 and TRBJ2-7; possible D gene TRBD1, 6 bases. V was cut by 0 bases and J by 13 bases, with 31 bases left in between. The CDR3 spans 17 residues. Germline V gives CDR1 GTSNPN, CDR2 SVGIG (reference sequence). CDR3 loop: CAWSVRQGRGIRPSSYF. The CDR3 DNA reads TGTGCCTGGAGTGTACGGCAGGGGAGAGGAATTCGGCCGTCAAGTTACTTC.

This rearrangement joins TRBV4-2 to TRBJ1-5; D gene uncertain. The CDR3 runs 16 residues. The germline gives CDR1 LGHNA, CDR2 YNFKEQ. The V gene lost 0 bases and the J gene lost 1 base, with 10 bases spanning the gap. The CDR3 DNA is TGTGCCAGCAGCCAAGATCGGAGGGTAAGCAATCAGCCCCAGCATTTT. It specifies CASSQDRRVSNQPQHF.

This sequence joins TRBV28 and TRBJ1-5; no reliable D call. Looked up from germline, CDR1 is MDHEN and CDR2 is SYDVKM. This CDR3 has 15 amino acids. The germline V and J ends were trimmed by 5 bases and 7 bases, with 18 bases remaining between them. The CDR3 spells CASSALPGLNQPQHF. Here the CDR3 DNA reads TGTGCCAGCAGTGCTCTCCCGGGTCTCAACCAGCCCCAGCATTTT.

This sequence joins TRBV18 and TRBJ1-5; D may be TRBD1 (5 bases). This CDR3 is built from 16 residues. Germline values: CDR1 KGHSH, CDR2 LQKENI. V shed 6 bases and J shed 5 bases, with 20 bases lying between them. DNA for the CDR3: TGTGCCAGCTCCCCCGGGACTGGGAGGATGGATCAGCCCCAGCATTTT. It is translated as CASSPGTGRMDQPQHF.

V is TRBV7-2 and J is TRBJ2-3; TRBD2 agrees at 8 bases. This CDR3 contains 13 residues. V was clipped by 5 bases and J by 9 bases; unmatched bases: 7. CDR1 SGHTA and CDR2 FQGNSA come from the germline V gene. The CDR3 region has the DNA TGTGCCAGCAGCGTACCTAGCGGGTGGACGCAGTATTTT. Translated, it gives CASSVPSGWTQYF.

This CDR3 is CASSESPGQGNNEQFF. CDR3 bases: TGTGCCAGCAGTGAGAGTCCGGGACAGGGGAACAATGAGCAGTTCTTC. The chain employs TRBV6-4 and TRBJ2-1, with 10 bases that match TRBD1. Unmatched junction bases numbered 7, after V lost 3 bases and J lost 5 bases. Per germline, CDR1 MRHNA and CDR2 SNTAGT. This CDR3 has 16 residues.

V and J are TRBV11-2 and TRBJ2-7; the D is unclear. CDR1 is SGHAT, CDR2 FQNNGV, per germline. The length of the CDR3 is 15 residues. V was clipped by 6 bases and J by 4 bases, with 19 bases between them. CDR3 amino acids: CASRYSTGSMYEQYF. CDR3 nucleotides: TGTGCCAGCAGATATTCGACCGGGTCAATGTACGAGCAGTACTTC.

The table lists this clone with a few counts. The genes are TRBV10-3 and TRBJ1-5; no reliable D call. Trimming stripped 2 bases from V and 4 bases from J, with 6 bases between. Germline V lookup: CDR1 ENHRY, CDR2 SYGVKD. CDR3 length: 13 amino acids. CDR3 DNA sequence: TGTGCCATCAGTGAGGGAGCGAATCAGCCCCAGCATTTT. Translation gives CAISEGANQPQHF.

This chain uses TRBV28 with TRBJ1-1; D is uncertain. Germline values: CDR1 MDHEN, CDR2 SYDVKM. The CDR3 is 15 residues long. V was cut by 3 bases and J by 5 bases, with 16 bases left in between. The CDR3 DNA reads TGTGCCAGCAGTTTGCCGGGGTCCCGAGGGACTGAAGCTTTCTTT. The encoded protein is CASSLPGSRGTEAFF.

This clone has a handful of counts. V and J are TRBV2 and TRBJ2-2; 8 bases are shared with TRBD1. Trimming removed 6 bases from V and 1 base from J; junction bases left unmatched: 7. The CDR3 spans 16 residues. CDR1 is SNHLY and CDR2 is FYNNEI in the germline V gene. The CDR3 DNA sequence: TGTGCCAGCAGCCTACAGGGGGTCGGGAACACCGGGGAGCTGTTTTTT. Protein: CASSLQGVGNTGELFF. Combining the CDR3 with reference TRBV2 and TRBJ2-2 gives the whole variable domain EPEVTQTPSHQVTQMGQEVILRCVPISNHLYFYWYRQILGQKVEFLVSFYNNEISEKSEIFDDQFSVERPDGSNFTLKIRSTKLEDSAMYFCASSLQGVGNTGELFFGEGSRLTVL.

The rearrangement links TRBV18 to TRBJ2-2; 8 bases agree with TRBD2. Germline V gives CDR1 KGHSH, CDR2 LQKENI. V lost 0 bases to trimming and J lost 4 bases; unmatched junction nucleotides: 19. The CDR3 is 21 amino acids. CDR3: CASSPPNPPGGTRRGTGELFF. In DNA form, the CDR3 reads TGTGCCAGCTCACCACCGAACCCCCCGGGAGGGACTCGTAGAGGCACCGGGGAGCTGTTTTTT.

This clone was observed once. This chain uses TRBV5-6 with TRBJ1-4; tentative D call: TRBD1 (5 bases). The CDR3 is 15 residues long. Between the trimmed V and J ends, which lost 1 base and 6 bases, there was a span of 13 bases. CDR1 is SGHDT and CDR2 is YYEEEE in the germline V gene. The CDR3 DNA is TGTGCCAGCAGCTTGTCTTGGGGGGAGGATGAAAAACTGTTTTTT. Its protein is CASSLSWGEDEKLFF.